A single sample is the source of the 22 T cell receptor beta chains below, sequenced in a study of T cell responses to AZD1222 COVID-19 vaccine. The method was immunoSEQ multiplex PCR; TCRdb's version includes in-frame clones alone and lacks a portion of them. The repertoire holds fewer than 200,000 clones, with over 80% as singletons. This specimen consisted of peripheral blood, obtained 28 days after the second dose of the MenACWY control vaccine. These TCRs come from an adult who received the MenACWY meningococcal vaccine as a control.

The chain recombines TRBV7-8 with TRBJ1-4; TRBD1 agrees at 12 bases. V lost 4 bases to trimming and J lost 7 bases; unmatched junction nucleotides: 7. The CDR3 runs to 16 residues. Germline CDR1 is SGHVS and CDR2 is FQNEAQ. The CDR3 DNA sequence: TGTGCCAGCAGCTCGGGACAGGGGGCGTTGGGTGAAAAACTGTTTTTT. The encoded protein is CASSSGQGALGEKLFF.

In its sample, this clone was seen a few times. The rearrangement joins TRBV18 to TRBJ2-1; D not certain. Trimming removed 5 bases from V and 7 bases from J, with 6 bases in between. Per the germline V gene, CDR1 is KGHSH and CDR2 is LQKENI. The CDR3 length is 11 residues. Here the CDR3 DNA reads TGTGCCAGCTCATCGTATAATGAGCAGTTCTTC. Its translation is CASSSYNEQFF.

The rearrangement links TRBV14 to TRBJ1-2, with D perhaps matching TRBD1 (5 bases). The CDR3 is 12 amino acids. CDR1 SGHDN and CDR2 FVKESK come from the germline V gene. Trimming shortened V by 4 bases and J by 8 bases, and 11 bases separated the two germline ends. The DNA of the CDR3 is TGTGCCAGCAGCCCCAGGGAGGGCGGCTACACCTTC. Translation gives CASSPREGGYTF.

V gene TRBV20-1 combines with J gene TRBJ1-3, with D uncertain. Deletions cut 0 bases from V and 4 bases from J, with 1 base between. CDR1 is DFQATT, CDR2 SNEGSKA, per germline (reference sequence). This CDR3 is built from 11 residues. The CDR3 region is CSAREGNTIYF. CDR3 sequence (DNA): TGCAGTGCTAGAGAAGGAAACACCATATATTTT.

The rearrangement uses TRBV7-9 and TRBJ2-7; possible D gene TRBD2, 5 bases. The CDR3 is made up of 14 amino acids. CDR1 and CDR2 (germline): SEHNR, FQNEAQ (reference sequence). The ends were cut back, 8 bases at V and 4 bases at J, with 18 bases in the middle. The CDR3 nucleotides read TGTGCCAGCCTTCTCTTCCCCGGCGGGTACGAGCAGTACTTC. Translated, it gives CASLLFPGGYEQYF.

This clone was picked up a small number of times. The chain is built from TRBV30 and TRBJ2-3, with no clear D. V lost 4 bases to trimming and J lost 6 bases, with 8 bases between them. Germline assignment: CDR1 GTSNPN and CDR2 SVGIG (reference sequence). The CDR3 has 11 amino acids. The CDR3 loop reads CAWTRADTQYF. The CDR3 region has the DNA TGTGCCTGGACCCGGGCCGATACGCAGTATTTT. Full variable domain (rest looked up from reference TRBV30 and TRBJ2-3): SQTIHQWPATLVQPVGSPLSLECTVEGTSNPNLYWYRQAAGRGLQLLFYSVGIGQISSEVPQNLSASRPQDRQFILSSKKLLLSDSGFYLCAWTRADTQYFGPGTRLTVL.

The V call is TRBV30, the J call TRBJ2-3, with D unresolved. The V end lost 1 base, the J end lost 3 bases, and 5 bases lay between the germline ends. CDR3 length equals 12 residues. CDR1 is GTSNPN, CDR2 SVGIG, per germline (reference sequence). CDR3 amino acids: CAWSELTDTQYF. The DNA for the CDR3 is TGTGCCTGGAGTGAGCTAACAGATACGCAGTATTTT.

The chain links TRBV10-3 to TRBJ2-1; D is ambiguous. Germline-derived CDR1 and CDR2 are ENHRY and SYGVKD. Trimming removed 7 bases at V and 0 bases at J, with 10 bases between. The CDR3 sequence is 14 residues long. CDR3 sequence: CAIIKTTSYNEQFF. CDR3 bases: TGTGCCATCATTAAGACCACCTCCTACAATGAGCAGTTCTTC.

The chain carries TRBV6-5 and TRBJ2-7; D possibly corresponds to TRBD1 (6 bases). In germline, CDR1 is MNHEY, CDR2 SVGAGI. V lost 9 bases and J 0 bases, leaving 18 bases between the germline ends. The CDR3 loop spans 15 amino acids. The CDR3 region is CASQSRDTTSYEQYF. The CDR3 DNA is TGTGCCAGTCAGAGCCGGGACACAACCTCCTACGAGCAGTACTTC.

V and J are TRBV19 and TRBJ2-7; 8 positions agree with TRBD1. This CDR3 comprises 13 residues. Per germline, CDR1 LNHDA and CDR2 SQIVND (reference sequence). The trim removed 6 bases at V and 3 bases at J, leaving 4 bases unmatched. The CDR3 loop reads CASSGQGNYEQYF. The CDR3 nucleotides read TGTGCCAGTAGCGGACAGGGAAACTACGAGCAGTACTTC.

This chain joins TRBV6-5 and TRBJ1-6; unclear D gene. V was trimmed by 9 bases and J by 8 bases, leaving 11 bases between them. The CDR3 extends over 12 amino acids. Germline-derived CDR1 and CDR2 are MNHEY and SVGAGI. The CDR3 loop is CARGRADSPLHF. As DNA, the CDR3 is TGTGCCAGGGGGAGGGCTGATTCACCCCTCCACTTT.

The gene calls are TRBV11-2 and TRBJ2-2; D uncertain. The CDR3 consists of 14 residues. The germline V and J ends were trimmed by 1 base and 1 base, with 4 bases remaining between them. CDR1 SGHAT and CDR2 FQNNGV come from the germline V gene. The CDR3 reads CASSLVLNTGELFF. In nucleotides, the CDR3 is TGTGCCAGCAGCTTAGTTTTGAACACCGGGGAGCTGTTTTTT. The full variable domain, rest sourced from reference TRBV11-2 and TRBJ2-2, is EAGVAQSPRYKIIEKRQSVAFWCNPISGHATLYWYQQILGQGPKLLIQFQNNGVVDDSQLPKDRFSAERLKGVDSTLKIQPAKLEDSAVYLCASSLVLNTGELFFGEGSRLTVL.

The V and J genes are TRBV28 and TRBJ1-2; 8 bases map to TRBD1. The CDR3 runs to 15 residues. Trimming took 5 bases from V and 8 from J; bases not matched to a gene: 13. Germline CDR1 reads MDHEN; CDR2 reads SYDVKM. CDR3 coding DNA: TGTGCCAGCAGTCCCGCTACAGGGGGTCGAGACGGCTACACCTTC. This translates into CASSPATGGRDGYTF.

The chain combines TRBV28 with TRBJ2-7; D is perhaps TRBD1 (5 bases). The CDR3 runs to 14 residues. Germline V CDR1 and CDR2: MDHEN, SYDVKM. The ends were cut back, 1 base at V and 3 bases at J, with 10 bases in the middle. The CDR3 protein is CASSLSGIHYEQYF. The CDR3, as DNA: TGTGCCAGCAGTTTATCAGGGATACACTACGAGCAGTACTTC. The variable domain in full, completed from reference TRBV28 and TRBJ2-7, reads DVKVTQSSRYLVKRTGEKVFLECVQDMDHENMFWYRQDPGLGLRLIYFSYDVKMKEKGDIPEGYSVSREKKERFSLILESASTNQTSMYLCASSLSGIHYEQYFGPGTRLTVT.

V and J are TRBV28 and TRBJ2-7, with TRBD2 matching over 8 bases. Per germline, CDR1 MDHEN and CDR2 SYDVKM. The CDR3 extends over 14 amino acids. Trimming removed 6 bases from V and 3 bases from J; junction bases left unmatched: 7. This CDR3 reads CASSRPGLVYEQYF. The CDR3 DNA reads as TGTGCCAGCAGCCGGCCGGGACTAGTCTACGAGCAGTACTTC.

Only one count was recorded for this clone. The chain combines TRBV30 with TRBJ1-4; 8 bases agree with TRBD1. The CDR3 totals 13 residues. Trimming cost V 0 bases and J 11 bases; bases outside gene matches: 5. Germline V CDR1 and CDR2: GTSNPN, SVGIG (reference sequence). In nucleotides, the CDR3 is TGTGCCTGGAGTGTACAGGGGGGGTCGAAACTGTTTTTT. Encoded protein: CAWSVQGGSKLFF.

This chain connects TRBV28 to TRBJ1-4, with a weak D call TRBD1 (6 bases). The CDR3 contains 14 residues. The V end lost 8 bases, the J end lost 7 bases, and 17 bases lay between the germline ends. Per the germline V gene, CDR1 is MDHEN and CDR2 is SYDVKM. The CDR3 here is CASGGADSVEKLFF. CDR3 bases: TGTGCCAGCGGGGGAGCGGACAGTGTTGAAAAACTGTTTTTT. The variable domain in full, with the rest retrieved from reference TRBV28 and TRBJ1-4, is DVKVTQSSRYLVKRTGEKVFLECVQDMDHENMFWYRQDPGLGLRLIYFSYDVKMKEKGDIPEGYSVSREKKERFSLILESASTNQTSMYLCASGGADSVEKLFFGSGTQLSVL.

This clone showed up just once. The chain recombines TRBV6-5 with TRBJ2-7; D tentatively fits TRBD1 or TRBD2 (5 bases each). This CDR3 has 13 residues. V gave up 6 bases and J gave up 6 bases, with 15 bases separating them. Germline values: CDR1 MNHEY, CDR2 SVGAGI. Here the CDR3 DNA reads TGTGCCAGCAGCGGGACGGCTTCGGTCGAGCAGTACTTC. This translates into CASSGTASVEQYF.

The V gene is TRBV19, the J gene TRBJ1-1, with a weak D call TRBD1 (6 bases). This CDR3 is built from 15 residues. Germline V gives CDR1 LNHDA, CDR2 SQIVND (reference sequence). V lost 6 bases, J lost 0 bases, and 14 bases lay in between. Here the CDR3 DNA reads TGTGCCAGTAGAACAGGGTGGCCTGTGAACACTGAAGCTTTCTTT. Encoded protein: CASRTGWPVNTEAFF. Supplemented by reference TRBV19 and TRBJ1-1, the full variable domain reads DGGITQSPKYLFRKEGQNVTLSCEQNLNHDAMYWYRQDPGQGLRLIYYSQIVNDFQKGDIAEGYSVSREKKESFPLTVTSAQKNPTAFYLCASRTGWPVNTEAFFGQGTRLTVV.

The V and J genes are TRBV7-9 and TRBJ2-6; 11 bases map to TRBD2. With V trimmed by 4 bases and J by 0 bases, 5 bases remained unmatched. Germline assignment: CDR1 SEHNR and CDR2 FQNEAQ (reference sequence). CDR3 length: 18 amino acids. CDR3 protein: CASSSGLADPSGANVLTF. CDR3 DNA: TGTGCCAGCAGCTCGGGACTAGCGGATCCCTCTGGGGCCAACGTCCTGACTTTC. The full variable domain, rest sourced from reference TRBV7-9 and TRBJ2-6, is DTGVSQNPRHKITKRGQNVTFRCDPISEHNRLYWYRQTLGQGPEFLTYFQNEAQLEKSRLLSDRFSAERPKGSFSTLEIQRTEQGDSAMYLCASSSGLADPSGANVLTFGAGSRLTVL.

The CDR3 protein is CASSPEQGAADTQYF. In DNA form, the CDR3 reads TGTGCCAGCAGCCCCGAACAGGGGGCCGCAGATACGCAGTATTTT. The chain is built from TRBV5-6 and TRBJ2-3, with 9 bases lining up with TRBD1. The junction had 7 bases not matched to a gene; V was cut back by 4 bases and J by 4 bases. Germline CDR1 SGHDT, CDR2 YYEEEE. The CDR3 extends over 15 amino acids. The full variable domain, rest sourced from reference TRBV5-6 and TRBJ2-3, is DAGVTQSPTHLIKTRGQQVTLRCSPKSGHDTVSWYQQALGQGPQFIFQYYEEEERQRGNFPDRFSGHQFPNYSSELNVNALLLGDSALYLCASSPEQGAADTQYFGPGTRLTVL.

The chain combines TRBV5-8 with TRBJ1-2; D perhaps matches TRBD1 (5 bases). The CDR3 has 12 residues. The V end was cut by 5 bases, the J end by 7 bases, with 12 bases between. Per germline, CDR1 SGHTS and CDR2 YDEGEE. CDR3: CASSRGARGYTF. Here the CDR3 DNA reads TGTGCCAGCAGTCGAGGGGCGCGTGGCTACACCTTC. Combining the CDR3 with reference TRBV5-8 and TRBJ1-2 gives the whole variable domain EAGVTQSPTHLIKTRGQQATLRCSPISGHTSVYWYQQALGLGLQFLLWYDEGEERNRGNFPPRFSGRQFPNYSSELNVNALELEDSALYLCASSRGARGYTFGSGTRLTVV.